This T cell receptor beta chain originates from a study of beta chain features in type 1 diabetes. Study-level findings and limits: VDJ junctions in type 1 diabetes patients carried more deletions and fewer insertions. All four CD4+ subsets from Type 1 diabetes patients carried moderately but significantly shorter TCRB CDR3s.

Every bit of the isolated RNA underwent reverse transcription, so sequencing read expressed TCRB transcripts. Clones were sequenced by immunoSEQ multiplex PCR, and TCRdb holds only the in-frame ones, with some missing. The sample carries 300,000 to 400,000 clones, 13% recorded once. Regarding this clone: Its target is not known.

This CDR3 has 13 residues. With 6 bases clipped from V and 4 bases from J, the junction kept 5 bases outside the gene matches. Germline lookup yields CDR1 MNHEY and CDR2 SVGAGI. The sequence came from a woman younger than 35 with type 1 diabetes. The sample taken for sequencing was naive CD4+ T cells from blood. The chain links TRBV6-5 to TRBJ1-2; 7 bases are shared with TRBD1. In DNA, the CDR3 is TGTGCCAGCAGCCCCGACAGGGCCTATGGCTACACCTTC. It is translated as CASSPDRAYGYTF.